The 17 T cell receptor beta chains below come from one sample, sequenced in a study of T cells in Graves' hyperthyroidism and ophthalmopathy. What was amplified from RNA transcripts were TCR beta CDR3 regions. An initial round of RT-PCR targeting the TCR CDR3 relied on the HTBI primer set. TCRdb re-derived calls from the multiplex PCR reads in MiXCR, one entry per CDR3 protein. The repertoire has about 380,000 distinct CDR3 sequences, less than 20% of them found once; the top ten carry around 40%. The sequenced sample consisted of blood. Receptors were obtained from a young man with Graves' ophthalmopathy.

This clonotype was recorded many times. The rearrangement joins TRBV28 to TRBJ1-5; D gene uncertain. Germline loops: CDR1 MDHEN, CDR2 SYDVKM. This CDR3 is 15 amino acids long. V lost 2 bases, J lost 0 bases, and 8 bases lay in between. The CDR3 region has the DNA TGTGCCAGCAGTTTAGGGTCGGGTAGCAATCAGCCCCAGCATTTT. This sequence encodes CASSLGSGSNQPQHF.

Of note for this clonotype: This sequence may be a read error, since a much larger clone differs from it by one base. The chain uses TRBV3-1 and TRBJ2-7; TRBD2 matches at 10 bases. Looked up from germline, CDR1 is LGHDT and CDR2 is YNNKEL (reference sequence). The CDR3 loop spans 16 amino acids. This CDR3 is CASGQARTSGSYEQYF. In nucleotides, the CDR3 is TGTGCCAGCGGCCAAGCTAGGACTAGCGGCTCCTACGAGCAGTACTTC.

For this clonotype: A much larger clone lies one base from this, so it may be a read error. V usage is TRBV6-5 and J usage is TRBJ2-5, with D unresolved. The V gene lost 4 bases and the J gene lost 0 bases, with 9 bases spanning the gap. The CDR3 has 14 amino acids. From germline, CDR1 is MNHEY and CDR2 SVGAGI. This CDR3 is CASSSLDHQETQYF. Here the CDR3 DNA reads TGTGCCAGCAGTTCCTTGGACCACCAAGAGACCCAGTACTTC.

The V call is TRBV5-6, the J call TRBJ2-6; no clear D gene. Germline V gives CDR1 SGHDT, CDR2 YYEEEE. V lost 4 bases, J lost 0 bases, and 11 bases lay in between. The CDR3 extends over 16 amino acids. The CDR3 nucleotides are TGTGCCAGCAGCACCCCGGGCACCTCTGGGGCCAACGTCCTGACTTTC. It yields the protein CASSTPGTSGANVLTF. The full variable domain, its missing parts supplied by reference TRBV5-6 and TRBJ2-6, is DAGVTQSPTHLIKTRGQQVTLRCSPKSGHDTVSWYQQALGQGPQFIFQYYEEEERQRGNFPDRFSGHQFPNYSSELNVNALLLGDSALYLCASSTPGTSGANVLTFGAGSRLTVL.

This clonotype has a count of ten or more. CDR3 residues: CASSPFKSDEQYF. CDR3 sequence (DNA): TGTGCCAGCTCACCATTCAAGTCGGACGAGCAGTACTTC. This chain links TRBV18 with TRBJ2-7; D unclear. Germline CDR1 KGHSH, CDR2 LQKENI. The CDR3 runs to 13 residues. V was pared by 2 bases and J by 5 bases, with 10 bases between.

The chain links TRBV7-9 to TRBJ2-7; TRBD1 agrees at 7 bases. CDR3 length equals 13 residues. The junction had 4 bases not matched to a gene; V was cut back by 4 bases and J by 4 bases. The germline gives CDR1 SEHNR, CDR2 FQNEAQ (reference sequence). The CDR3 DNA reads as TGTGCCAGCAGCTCCACAGGGGTTTACGAGCAGTACTTC. Residues: CASSSTGVYEQYF.

This clonotype has a count of ten or more. The chain joins TRBV18 to TRBJ1-5; D gene unclear. The V end was cut by 8 bases, the J end by 0 bases, with 8 bases between. The CDR3 extends over 13 amino acids. Germline CDR1 is KGHSH and CDR2 is LQKENI. CDR3 sequence (DNA): TGTGCCAGCAGCCAAGATAGCAATCAGCCCCAGCATTTT. Encoded protein: CASSQDSNQPQHF.

This clonotype has at least ten counts. This chain links TRBV5-1 with TRBJ1-1, with 9 bases that match TRBD1. Trimming at V came to 4 bases and at J to 7 bases, leaving 5 bases not matched to a gene. There are 13 residues in the CDR3. From germline, CDR1 is SGHRS and CDR2 YFSETQ. The CDR3 protein is CASSTQTGGEAFF. The CDR3, as DNA: TGCGCCAGCAGCACTCAGACAGGGGGTGAAGCTTTCTTT. The entire variable domain, with the rest obtained from reference TRBV5-1 and TRBJ1-1, is as follows: KAGVTQTPRYLIKTRGQQVTLSCSPISGHRSVSWYQQTPGQGLQFLFEYFSETQRNKGNFPGRFSGRQFSNSRSEMNVSTLELGDSALYLCASSTQTGGEAFFGQGTRLTVV.

The sample holds a few counts of this clonotype. The rearrangement links TRBV27 to TRBJ2-7; TRBD2 is a possible D gene (5 bases). The germline gives CDR1 MNHEY, CDR2 SMNVEV (reference sequence). This CDR3 contains 15 residues. Between the trimmed V and J ends, which lost 1 base and 5 bases, there was a span of 15 bases. The CDR3 DNA reads as TGTGCCAGCAGTTTATGGGGTGGACTGACGAACGAGCAGTACTTC. Translating gives CASSLWGGLTNEQYF.

The chain links TRBV27 to TRBJ1-2; 7 nucleotides align to TRBD1. Germline V CDR1 and CDR2: MNHEY, SMNVEV (reference sequence). V shed 4 bases, J shed 5 bases, and the junction held 13 bases outside the gene matches. This CDR3 region has 16 residues. The CDR3 sequence: CASSYILRDRVYGYTF. The CDR3 region has the DNA TGTGCCAGCAGTTACATCTTACGGGACAGAGTATATGGCTACACCTTC.

The rearrangement uses TRBV5-1 and TRBJ2-5; unclear D gene. The germline V gene encodes CDR1 SGHRS and CDR2 YFSETQ. The CDR3 sequence is 15 residues long. The ends were cut back, 4 bases at V and 1 base at J, with 14 bases in the middle. In DNA, the CDR3 is TGCGCCAGCAGCCGTCAGACGAGCCCCCAAGAGACCCAGTACTTC. Translated, it gives CASSRQTSPQETQYF.

This clonotype was observed many times. The chain carries TRBV2 and TRBJ1-4; 7 positions match TRBD1. Germline loops: CDR1 SNHLY, CDR2 FYNNEI. V lost 4 bases, J lost 5 bases, and 1 base stayed unmatched. This CDR3 has 13 amino acids. The CDR3 loop is CASSGRGNEKLFF. CDR3 DNA: TGTGCCAGCAGTGGCAGGGGGAATGAAAAACTGTTTTTT.

In its sample, this clonotype was seen a few times. Relative to the germline gene, one junction end is altered; a read error may explain this. V is TRBV9 and J is TRBJ2-7; TRBD2 is a possible D gene (5 bases). Germline-derived CDR1 and CDR2 are SGDLS and YYNGEE. CDR3 length: 15 amino acids. The CDR3 nucleotides read TGTGTCAGCAGCGTAGGGCATAGCGATAATGAACCGCAGTACTTC. This codes for CVSSVGHSDNEPQYF.

This clonotype was recorded many times. CDR3 DNA sequence: TGTGCCAGCAGCCCGACAGGAGTATTTCGGGAGACCCAGTACTTC. Amino acids: CASSPTGVFRETQYF. This chain uses TRBV6-1 with TRBJ2-5; TRBD1 might be the D (6 bases). The CDR3 contains 15 residues. Germline V gives CDR1 MNHNS, CDR2 SASEGT. V was pared by 6 bases and J by 5 bases, with 19 bases between.

This clonotype was seen only a few times. The rearrangement joins TRBV9 to TRBJ2-1; D not certain. Trimming shortened V by 0 bases and J by 9 bases, and 7 bases separated the two germline ends. The CDR3 covers 12 residues. Germline V lookup: CDR1 SGDLS, CDR2 YYNGEE. The CDR3 DNA follows: TGTGCCAGCAGCGTAGATTCGGTTGAGCAGTTCTTC. This gives the protein CASSVDSVEQFF.

This clonotype was counted at least ten times. The chain carries TRBV11-1 and TRBJ2-6; D not resolved. This CDR3 region has 16 residues. Germline lookup yields CDR1 SGHAT and CDR2 FQDESV (reference sequence). The germline V and J ends were trimmed by 1 base and 0 bases, with 7 bases remaining between them. CDR3 sequence reads: CASSLGLTSGANVLTF. The CDR3 coding sequence is TGTGCCAGCAGCTTAGGCCTGACCTCTGGGGCCAACGTCCTGACTTTC.

The J gene is TRBJ2-5, the V gene TRBV5-1; TRBD1 matches 8 bases. This CDR3 has 16 residues. Trimming at V came to 0 bases and at J to 4 bases, leaving 8 bases not matched to a gene. From germline, CDR1 is SGHRS and CDR2 YFSETQ. This chain's CDR3 is CASSLVQGAPGETQYF. The CDR3 nucleotides are TGCGCCAGCAGCTTGGTTCAGGGGGCGCCTGGAGAGACCCAGTACTTC.